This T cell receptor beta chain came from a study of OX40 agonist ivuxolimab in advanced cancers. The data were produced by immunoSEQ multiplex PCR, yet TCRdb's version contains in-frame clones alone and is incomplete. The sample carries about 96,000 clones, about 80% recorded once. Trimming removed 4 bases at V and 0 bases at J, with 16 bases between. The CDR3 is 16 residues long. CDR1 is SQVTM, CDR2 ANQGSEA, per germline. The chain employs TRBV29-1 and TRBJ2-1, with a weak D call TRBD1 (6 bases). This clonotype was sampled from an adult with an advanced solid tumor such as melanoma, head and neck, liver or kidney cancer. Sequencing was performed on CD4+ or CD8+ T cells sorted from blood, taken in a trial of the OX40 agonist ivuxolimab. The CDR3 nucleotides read TGCAGCGTTGGTAGGCAGGGGAGCCTCTCCTACAATGAGCAGTTCTTC. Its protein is CSVGRQGSLSYNEQFF.